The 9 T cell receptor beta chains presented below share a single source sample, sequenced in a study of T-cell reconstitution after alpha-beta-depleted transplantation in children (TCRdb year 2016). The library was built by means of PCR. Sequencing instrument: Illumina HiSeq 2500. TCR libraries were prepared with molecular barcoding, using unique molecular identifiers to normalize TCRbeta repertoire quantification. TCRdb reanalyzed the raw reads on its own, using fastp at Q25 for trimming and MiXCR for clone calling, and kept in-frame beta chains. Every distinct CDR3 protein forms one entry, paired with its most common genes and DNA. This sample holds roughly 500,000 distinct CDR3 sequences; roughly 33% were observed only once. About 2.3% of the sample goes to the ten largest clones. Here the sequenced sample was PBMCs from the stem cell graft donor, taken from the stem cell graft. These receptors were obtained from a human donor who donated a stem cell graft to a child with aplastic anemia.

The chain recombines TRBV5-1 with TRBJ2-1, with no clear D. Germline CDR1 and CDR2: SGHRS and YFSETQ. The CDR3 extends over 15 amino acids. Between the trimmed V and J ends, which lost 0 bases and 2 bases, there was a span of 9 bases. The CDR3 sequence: CASSLDGPAYNEQFF. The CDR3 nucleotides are TGCGCCAGCAGCTTGGATGGTCCCGCCTACAATGAGCAGTTCTTC. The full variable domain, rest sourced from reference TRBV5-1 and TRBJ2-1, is KAGVTQTPRYLIKTRGQQVTLSCSPISGHRSVSWYQQTPGQGLQFLFEYFSETQRNKGNFPGRFSGRQFSNSRSEMNVSTLELGDSALYLCASSLDGPAYNEQFFGPGTRLTVL.

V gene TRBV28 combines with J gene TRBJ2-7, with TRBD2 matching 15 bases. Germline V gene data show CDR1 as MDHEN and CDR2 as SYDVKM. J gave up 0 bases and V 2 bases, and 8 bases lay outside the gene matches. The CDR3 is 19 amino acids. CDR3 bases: TGTGCCAGCAGTTTAAAAAGGACTAGCGGGAGGGTTAGCTCCTACGAGCAGTACTTC. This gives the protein CASSLKRTSGRVSSYEQYF.

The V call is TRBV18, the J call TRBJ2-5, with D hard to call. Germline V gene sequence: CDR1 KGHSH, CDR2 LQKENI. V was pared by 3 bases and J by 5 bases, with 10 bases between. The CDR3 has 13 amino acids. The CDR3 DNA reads TGTGCCAGCTCACCCGTTGCACCGGAGACCCAGTACTTC. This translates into CASSPVAPETQYF.

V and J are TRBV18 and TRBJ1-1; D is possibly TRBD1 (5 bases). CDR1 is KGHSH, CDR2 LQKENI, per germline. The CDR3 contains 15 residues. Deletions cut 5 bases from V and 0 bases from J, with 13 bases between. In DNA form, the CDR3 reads TGTGCCAGCTCAACTACCGGGGGGTTGAACACTGAAGCTTTCTTT. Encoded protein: CASSTTGGLNTEAFF.

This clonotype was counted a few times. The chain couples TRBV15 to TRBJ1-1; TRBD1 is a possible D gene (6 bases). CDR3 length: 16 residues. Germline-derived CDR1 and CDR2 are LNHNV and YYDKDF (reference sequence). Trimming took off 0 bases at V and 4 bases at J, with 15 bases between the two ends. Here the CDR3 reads CATSRDFRGGGTEAFF. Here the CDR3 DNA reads TGTGCCACCAGCAGAGATTTCAGGGGAGGAGGCACTGAAGCTTTCTTT.

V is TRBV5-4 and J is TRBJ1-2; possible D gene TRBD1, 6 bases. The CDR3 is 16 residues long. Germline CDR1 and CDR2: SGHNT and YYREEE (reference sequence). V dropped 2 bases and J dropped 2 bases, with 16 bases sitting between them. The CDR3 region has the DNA TGTGCCAGCAGCTTCCCACAGGGCAGGACCAACTATGGCTACACCTTC. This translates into CASSFPQGRTNYGYTF.

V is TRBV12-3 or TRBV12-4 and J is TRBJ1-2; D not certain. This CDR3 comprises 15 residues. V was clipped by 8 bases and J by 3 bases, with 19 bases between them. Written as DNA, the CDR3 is TGTGCCAGCTCGAAGGGTTGGAAAAGGGACTATGGCTACACCTTC. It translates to CASSKGWKRDYGYTF.

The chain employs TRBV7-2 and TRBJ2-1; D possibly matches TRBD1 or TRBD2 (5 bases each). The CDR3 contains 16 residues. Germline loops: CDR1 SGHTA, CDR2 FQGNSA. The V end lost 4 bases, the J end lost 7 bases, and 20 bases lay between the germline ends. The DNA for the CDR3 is TGTGCCAGCAGCTCCCTGGGGACCTCCTTGGGAAATGAGCAGTTCTTC. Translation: CASSSLGTSLGNEQFF.

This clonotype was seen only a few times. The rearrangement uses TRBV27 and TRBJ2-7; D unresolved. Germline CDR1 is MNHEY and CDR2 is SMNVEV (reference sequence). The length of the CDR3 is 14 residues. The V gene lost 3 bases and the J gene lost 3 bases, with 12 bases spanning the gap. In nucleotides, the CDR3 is TGTGCCAGCAGTTTTATGGGCAGGAACTACGAGCAGTACTTC. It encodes CASSFMGRNYEQYF.